This is a list of T cell receptor beta chains from one sample in a study of T cells in localized non-small cell lung cancer. The data were produced by immunoSEQ multiplex PCR, yet TCRdb's version contains in-frame clones alone and is incomplete. The sample lists 31,000 or so clones; around 77% were seen once. The sample here was peripheral blood, taken before any cancer treatment. The source of these receptors is a male donor aged 60 or older with stage III squamous cell lung carcinoma. The CDR3 runs from the conserved cysteine through the conserved F or W. A D gene is named only where the DNA matches it firmly. Rows may omit the clone size; those that give it use once, few, many or a size class.

CDR3 DNA: TGTGCCAGCGTACCCGTATTGGCGAATTCACCCCTCCACTTT
CDR3 protein: CASVPVLANSPLHF
D gene: -
clone size: -
J gene: TRBJ1-6
V gene: TRBV2

CDR3 DNA: TGTGCCAGCAGCTCAGACAGGGGGGAGACCCAGTACTTC
CDR3 protein: CASSSDRGETQYF
D gene: TRBD1
clone size: -
J gene: TRBJ2-5
V gene: TRBV7-2

CDR3 DNA: TGTGCCAGCAGCTCGCCCCGACAGGCAACTAATGAAAAACTGTTTTTT
CDR3 protein: CASSSPRQATNEKLFF
D gene: -
clone size: -
J gene: TRBJ1-4
V gene: TRBV7-9

CDR3 DNA: TGTGCCAGCAGCGCCGGGTGGGACCAAGAGACCCAGTACTTC
CDR3 protein: CASSAGWDQETQYF
D gene: -
clone size: -
J gene: TRBJ2-5
V gene: TRBV9

CDR3 DNA: TGTGCCAGTAGGAACACGGACCTGGGGACGGAGACCCAGTACTTC
CDR3 protein: CASRNTDLGTETQYF
D gene: -
clone size: -
J gene: TRBJ2-5
V gene: TRBV19

CDR3 DNA: TGTGCCAGCAGCCTTCAGGGGGCCGGGGAAAAACTGTTTTTT
CDR3 protein: CASSLQGAGEKLFF
D gene: TRBD1
clone size: -
J gene: TRBJ1-4
V gene: TRBV28

CDR3 DNA: TGTGCCAGCATAAAACGGGTCGGGGCCACCTATGGCTACACCTTC
CDR3 protein: CASIKRVGATYGYTF
D gene: -
clone size: -
J gene: TRBJ1-2
V gene: TRBV6-5

CDR3 DNA: TGTGCCAGCAGGAGAGATCGAGAGGGGTCCAATGAGCAGTTCTTC
CDR3 protein: CASRRDREGSNEQFF
D gene: -
clone size: -
J gene: TRBJ2-1
V gene: TRBV6-5

CDR3 DNA: TGCGCCAGCAGCCCAGGGACTAGCGGGAGGAAGATGGATACGCAGTATTTT
CDR3 protein: CASSPGTSGRKMDTQYF
D gene: TRBD2
clone size: -
J gene: TRBJ2-3
V gene: TRBV5-1

CDR3 DNA: TGTGCCAGCAGTTCCCCAATAAGAGGTCTAGCGGGAGGGTCGGACTACAATGAGCAGTTCTTC
CDR3 protein: CASSSPIRGLAGGSDYNEQFF
D gene: TRBD2
clone size: -
J gene: TRBJ2-1
V gene: TRBV28

CDR3 DNA: TGTGCCACCAGCGAGGGAAGGGCCGACGGGGAGCTGTTTTTT
CDR3 protein: CATSEGRADGELFF
D gene: -
clone size: -
J gene: TRBJ2-2
V gene: TRBV15

CDR3 DNA: TGTGCCAGCGGGCCCCTGGGTCGACTCGAGCAGTACTTC
CDR3 protein: CASGPLGRLEQYF
D gene: -
clone size: -
J gene: TRBJ2-7
V gene: TRBV7-2

CDR3 DNA: TGTGCCAGCAGCCCGCAAGAGACCCAGTACTTC
CDR3 protein: CASSPQETQYF
D gene: -
clone size: -
J gene: TRBJ2-5
V gene: TRBV11-2

CDR3 DNA: TGTGCCACCACCGGGACAGACAACAGTGGCAATGAAAAACTGTTTTTT
CDR3 protein: CATTGTDNSGNEKLFF
D gene: TRBD1
clone size: -
J gene: TRBJ1-4
V gene: TRBV7-8

CDR3 DNA: TGTGCCAGCAGCTTAGCAGGCGCGTCCGATGAAGCTTTCTTT
CDR3 protein: CASSLAGASDEAFF
D gene: -
clone size: once
J gene: TRBJ1-1
V gene: TRBV11-2

CDR3 DNA: TGCGCCAGCATCGGCGGGGGGGCCGATGAGCAGTTCTTC
CDR3 protein: CASIGGGADEQFF
D gene: TRBD2
clone size: once
J gene: TRBJ2-1
V gene: TRBV5-1

CDR3 DNA: TGTGCCAGCAGCGAATTGGGACAGGGGAACACTGAAGCTTTCTTT
CDR3 protein: CASSELGQGNTEAFF
D gene: TRBD1
clone size: -
J gene: TRBJ1-1
V gene: TRBV9

CDR3 DNA: TGTGCCAGCCGGGAAAGCTCTGGAAACACCATATATTTT
CDR3 protein: CASRESSGNTIYF
D gene: -
clone size: -
J gene: TRBJ1-3
V gene: TRBV6-6

CDR3 DNA: TGTGCCAGCGTTTGGGGAGGCGGCAATCAGCCCCAGCATTTT
CDR3 protein: CASVWGGGNQPQHF
D gene: -
clone size: -
J gene: TRBJ1-5
V gene: TRBV28

CDR3 DNA: TGTGCCAGCAGTTTTGGAGGGGGGAACACTGAAGCTTTCTTT
CDR3 protein: CASSFGGGNTEAFF
D gene: -
clone size: -
J gene: TRBJ1-1
V gene: TRBV28

CDR3 DNA: TGTGCCAGCAGCTTGGGGGAGAATCAGCCCCAGCATTTT
CDR3 protein: CASSLGENQPQHF
D gene: -
clone size: -
J gene: TRBJ1-5
V gene: TRBV5-4

CDR3 DNA: TGTGCCAGCAGTGTAGAACAGGATGGGGCCAACGTCCTGACTTTC
CDR3 protein: CASSVEQDGANVLTF
D gene: -
clone size: -
J gene: TRBJ2-6
V gene: TRBV6-1

CDR3 DNA: TGTGCCAGCAGTTCAGGGGGTTCACTGCCTTCTTCGGCCCAGCATTTT
CDR3 protein: CASSSGGSLPSSAQHF
D gene: TRBD1
clone size: -
J gene: TRBJ1-5
V gene: TRBV2

CDR3 DNA: TGTGCCAGCAGCGCTCAGGGTAACACTGAAGCTTTCTTT
CDR3 protein: CASSAQGNTEAFF
D gene: -
clone size: -
J gene: TRBJ1-1
V gene: TRBV7-3

CDR3 DNA: TGTGCCAGCAGCCCCGCGGCGGGGGGGGACTACAATGAGCAGTTCTTC
CDR3 protein: CASSPAAGGDYNEQFF
D gene: TRBD2
clone size: -
J gene: TRBJ2-1
V gene: TRBV7-9

CDR3 DNA: TGTGCCAGCAGTGTCGCAGGGAACTATGGCTACACCTTC
CDR3 protein: CASSVAGNYGYTF
D gene: -
clone size: -
J gene: TRBJ1-2
V gene: TRBV6-5

CDR3 DNA: TGTGCCAGCAGTGAATCCAGGGGACCCTCGGAGGAAAAACTGTTTTTT
CDR3 protein: CASSESRGPSEEKLFF
D gene: -
clone size: -
J gene: TRBJ1-4
V gene: TRBV25-1